The 9 T cell receptor beta chains presented below share a single source sample, sequenced in a study of blood T cell repertoires in COVID-19. Data came from immunoSEQ multiplex PCR; TCRdb stores just in-frame clones and leaves some out. The sample consists of 200,000 or so clones, roughly 79% of them appearing once. The sample was peripheral blood. The receptor set was obtained from a human donor with acute or convalescent COVID-19. The donor label of this sample is uncertain.

The chain is built from TRBV20-1 and TRBJ1-1; maybe TRBD1 (6 bases). This CDR3 region has 13 residues. The V gene lost 3 bases and the J gene lost 11 bases, with 19 bases spanning the gap. The V gene's germline CDR1 is DFQATT and CDR2 SNEGSKA (reference sequence). CDR3 sequence: CSASNRDGARAFF. For the CDR3, the DNA is TGCAGTGCTAGTAACAGGGACGGTGCTAGGGCTTTCTTT.

V usage is TRBV3-1 (or the pseudogene TRBV3-2) and J usage is TRBJ1-4; D is undetermined. V dropped 0 bases and J dropped 7 bases, with 12 bases sitting between them. The germline V gene encodes CDR1 LGHDT and CDR2 YNNKEL (reference sequence). The CDR3 has 15 amino acids. CDR3 coding DNA: TGTGCCAGCAGCCAAGAATGGGGAGGTGGTGAAAAACTGTTTTTT. It translates to CASSQEWGGGEKLFF.

About this clone itself: Other nucleotide sequences in the sample specify the same CDR3. V usage is TRBV5-6 and J usage is TRBJ1-2, with D perhaps TRBD1 (6 bases). This CDR3 has 12 residues. Deletions cut 0 bases from V and 8 bases from J, with 8 bases between. Germline CDR1 SGHDT, CDR2 YYEEEE. DNA for the CDR3: TGTGCCAGCAGCTTGGACAGGGACGGCTACACCTTC. This gives the protein CASSLDRDGYTF.

This chain uses TRBV6-2 or TRBV6-3 with TRBJ1-2; TRBD1 matches 10 bases. Germline CDR1 is MNHEY and CDR2 is SVGEGT. The junction had 3 bases not matched to a gene; V was cut back by 4 bases and J by 4 bases. This CDR3 comprises 14 residues. The CDR3 loop reads CASSWDRGSYGYTF. CDR3 DNA: TGTGCCAGCAGTTGGGACAGGGGTTCCTATGGCTACACCTTC.

This clone came up a few times. The CDR3 loop is CASSLTGTGNEKLFF. The CDR3 DNA reads TGTGCCAGCAGTTTAACCGGGACAGGGAATGAAAAACTGTTTTTT. The chain employs TRBV6-6 and TRBJ1-4, with 9 bases fitting TRBD1. There are 15 residues in the CDR3. Looked up from germline, CDR1 is MNHNY and CDR2 is SVGAGI (reference sequence). V shed 4 bases, J shed 5 bases, and the junction held 5 bases outside the gene matches.

This chain joins TRBV7-3 and TRBJ2-1, with 10 bases matching TRBD2. The length of the CDR3 is 15 residues. Losses at the gene ends were 2 bases for V and 10 bases for J; bases not matched to a gene: 8. Germline CDR1 and CDR2: SGHTA and FQGTGA. The CDR3 DNA follows: TGTGCCAGCAGCTTATTCCTAGCGGGAGCGGGGGAGCAGTTCTTC. Residues: CASSLFLAGAGEQFF. Complete variable domain (other parts from reference TRBV7-3 and TRBJ2-1): GAGVSQTPSNKVTEKGKYVELRCDPISGHTALYWYRQSLGQGPEFLIYFQGTGAADDSGLPNDRFFAVRPEGSVSTLKIQRTERGDSAVYLCASSLFLAGAGEQFFGPGTRLTVL.

This chain links TRBV5-1 with TRBJ2-4, with 7 bases fitting TRBD2. This CDR3 has 16 residues. The germline V gene has CDR1 SGHRS and CDR2 YFSETQ. J gave up 0 bases and V 0 bases, and 3 bases lay outside the gene matches. CDR3 coding DNA: TGCGCCAGCAGCTTGGGGGAGGGACTAGCCAAAAACATTCAGTACTTC. As protein: CASSLGEGLAKNIQYF.

The chain has TRBV5-1 and TRBJ2-1, with 7 nucleotides matching TRBD2. CDR3 size: 13 residues. The germline V gene encodes CDR1 SGHRS and CDR2 YFSETQ. V trimming: 0 bases; J trimming: 9 bases; junction bases outside the gene matches: 3. The CDR3 reads CASSLAGEGEQFF. Here the CDR3 DNA reads TGCGCCAGCAGCTTGGCGGGGGAGGGTGAGCAGTTCTTC.

Turning to this clone: One end of the junction does not line up with germline, which may come from a read error. The gene calls are TRBV7-2 and TRBJ2-7; 7 nucleotides match TRBD1. The CDR3 consists of 14 residues. CDR1 is SGHTA, CDR2 FQGNSA, per germline. The CDR3 protein is CASSPRQGSVFLHF. The CDR3, as DNA: TGTGCCAGCAGCCCCCGACAGGGTTCGGTGTTTTTACACTTC.